This T cell receptor beta chain derives from a study of shared clonotypes between healthy human individuals. Study conclusions and caveats: Donors were few, which limited the genetic and exposure-history diversity represented. A handful of donors shared about 4.8% of their naive CD4 clonotypes. Relative to their counterparts shared across all four donors, non-shared clonotypes exhibited diminished generation probabilities.

Regarding this clone: Antigen specificity is unknown.

TCRdb's table, derived via immunoSEQ multiplex PCR, lists solely in-frame clones and lacks some. The sample includes roughly 2 million clones, roughly 94% seen only once; the top ten take 0.1% to 0.15%. Donors comprised only Caucasian adults living in Nashville, Tennessee. The source is a man between 18 and 29 years old in good health. The sample comprised naive CD4+ T cells sorted from blood. The subset: CD45RA+ positively selected.

The CDR3 region has the DNA TGTGCCAGCACCTACAGGGTCAGCCCGGGGGCGGGTACAGGGAGTGGCTACACCTTC. This translates into CASTYRVSPGAGTGSGYTF. This chain connects TRBV7-9 to TRBJ1-2, with D maybe TRBD1 (6 bases). The CDR3 loop spans 19 amino acids. In germline, CDR1 is SEHNR, CDR2 FQNEAQ (reference sequence). V gave up 7 bases and J gave up 7 bases, with 34 bases separating them.